Each of the 6 T cell receptor beta chains below was sequenced from the same sample in a study of human T cells and chemical hapten exposure. The time point denotes: pre-sensitization, week 0. This sample's treatment: therapeutic diphenylcyclopropenone sensitization with weekly scalp DPC. TCRdb re-analysed the RACE reads in MiXCR, keeping a single row per CDR3 protein. The sample holds 84,000 or so distinct CDR3 sequences; about 8.5% are singletons and the top ten take 2.5% to 3%. The source material was whole blood, sampled in connection with sensitization to the hapten diphenylcyclopropenone (DPC). Source of these receptors: a man between 35 and 55 years old with alopecia areata. Some clones in this sample may be carry-over from other donors' samples.

This clonotype has just a few counts. J is TRBJ1-5 and V is TRBV6-2 or TRBV6-3; D might be TRBD1 (5 bases). The CDR3 spans 13 residues. Trimming took off 6 bases at V and 7 bases at J, with 13 bases between the two ends. CDR1 MNHEY and CDR2 SVGEGT come from the germline V gene. CDR3 nucleotides: TGTGCCAGCAGCAACGGGGGTGCACAGCCCCAGCATTTT. As protein: CASSNGGAQPQHF.

There are a few counts of this clonotype. V usage is TRBV7-2 and J usage is TRBJ2-5, with TRBD2 as a possible D gene (6 bases). CDR1 and CDR2 (germline): SGHTA, FQGNSA. CDR3 length: 14 residues. The V and J ends lost 1 base and 7 bases respectively, with 13 bases between them. The CDR3 spells CASSLGPQEGTQYF. DNA of the CDR3: TGTGCCAGCAGCTTAGGTCCTCAGGAGGGGACCCAGTACTTC.

This clonotype was picked up a small number of times. V usage is TRBV2 and J usage is TRBJ2-3; D unclear. The CDR3 length is 14 residues. V was cut by 4 bases and J by 2 bases, with 10 bases left in between. Germline CDR1 is SNHLY and CDR2 is FYNNEI. The CDR3 DNA follows: TGTGCCAGCAGTGCTAGTCACCCCACAGATACGCAGTATTTT. The encoded protein is CASSASHPTDTQYF. Full variable domain (rest looked up from reference TRBV2 and TRBJ2-3): EPEVTQTPSHQVTQMGQEVILRCVPISNHLYFYWYRQILGQKVEFLVSFYNNEISEKSEIFDDQFSVERPDGSNFTLKIRSTKLEDSAMYFCASSASHPTDTQYFGPGTRLTVL.

This clonotype was observed a few times. The chain recombines TRBV28 with TRBJ1-5, with D possibly being TRBD1 (5 bases). Germline V gives CDR1 MDHEN, CDR2 SYDVKM. The CDR3 length is 15 residues. V dropped 7 bases and J dropped 2 bases, with 15 bases sitting between them. Here the CDR3 DNA reads TGTGCCAGCATCCCGCAGGGTGTCGGCAATCAGCCCCAGCATTTT. Amino acid sequence: CASIPQGVGNQPQHF.

This clonotype was counted between two and nine times. The V gene is TRBV6-5, the J gene TRBJ1-2, with TRBD1 identical over 9 bases. Unmatched junction bases numbered 4, after V lost 5 bases and J lost 6 bases. This CDR3 region has 13 residues. CDR1 is MNHEY and CDR2 is SVGAGI in the germline V gene. This CDR3 is CASSETGGDGYTF. CDR3 coding DNA: TGTGCCAGCAGTGAGACAGGGGGTGATGGCTACACCTTC.

The gene calls are TRBV3-1 and TRBJ1-1; D might be TRBD1 (6 bases). The CDR3 is 15 amino acids. The ends were cut back, 1 base at V and 5 bases at J, with 14 bases in the middle. CDR1 is LGHDT, CDR2 YNNKEL, per germline (reference sequence). CDR3 bases: TGTGCCAGCAGCCAAGTTCAGGGGCCGGTGACTGAAGCTTTCTTT. Its protein product is CASSQVQGPVTEAFF.